A single sample gave rise to the 20 T cell receptor beta chains below, sequenced in a study of cytomegalovirus exposure and HLA in healthy donors. The protocol was immunoSEQ multiplex PCR, while the TCRdb copy is restricted to in-frame clones and leaves out a portion. Of roughly 250,000 clones listed, around 90% are singletons. Specimen: PBMCs. These receptors were taken from a woman aged 18-35 years in good health and CMV-seronegative.

This clone has just one count. The junction departs from the called germline gene at one end, perhaps through a read error. The chain is built from TRBV7-2 and TRBJ2-5, with 8 bases matching TRBD2. Germline V gene sequence: CDR1 SGHTA, CDR2 FQGNSA. The CDR3 extends over 14 amino acids. The CDR3 region has the DNA TGTGCCAGCAGCCTAGCGGGCATCCAAGAGACCCAGTACTTC. The encoded protein is CASSLAGIQETQYF.

The CDR3 coding sequence is TGCAGCGTTGTACAGACCTCCCGGGACAGGGGGAACTATGGCTACACCTTC. This encodes CSVVQTSRDRGNYGYTF. This chain joins TRBV29-1 and TRBJ1-2; 11 nucleotides agree with TRBD1. Trimming took 4 bases from V and 2 from J; bases not matched to a gene: 12. The CDR3 loop spans 17 amino acids. The germline V gene has CDR1 SQVTM and CDR2 ANQGSEA.

This clone was seen only once. V and J are TRBV14 and TRBJ2-1, with 8 bases aligning to TRBD2. Germline V gives CDR1 SGHDN, CDR2 FVKESK. Trimming removed 4 bases from V and 5 bases from J; junction bases left unmatched: 4. This CDR3 contains 14 residues. CDR3 bases: TGTGCCAGCAGCCTTAGCGGGGTAGACAATGAGCAGTTCTTC. Its protein product is CASSLSGVDNEQFF.

This chain's CDR3 is CASSSILDTLNYGYTF. The CDR3 region has the DNA TGTGCCAGCTCATCAATACTAGATACCCTTAACTATGGCTACACCTTC. This sequence joins TRBV18 and TRBJ1-2; D gene unclear. CDR1 and CDR2 from the germline V gene are KGHSH and LQKENI. V was trimmed by 5 bases and J by 1 base, leaving 17 bases between them. The CDR3 contains 16 residues.

This clone turned up a few times. The chain links TRBV5-1 to TRBJ1-6; TRBD1 might be the D (5 bases). This CDR3 is 14 amino acids long. Germline V CDR1 and CDR2: SGHRS, YFSETQ. Trimming cost V 3 bases and J 7 bases, with 11 bases left between them. CDR3 protein: CASSSQGQNSPLHF. CDR3 sequence (DNA): TGCGCCAGCAGCTCTCAGGGCCAGAATTCACCCCTCCACTTT.

The V and J genes are TRBV5-6 and TRBJ2-7; tentatively, D is TRBD1 (6 bases). Trimming shortened V by 5 bases and J by 4 bases, and 19 bases separated the two germline ends. Germline V lookup: CDR1 SGHDT, CDR2 YYEEEE. The CDR3 spans 15 residues. The CDR3 coding sequence is TGTGCCAGCAGTCATGAACAGGGAGTGGGGTACGAGCAGTACTTC. This sequence encodes CASSHEQGVGYEQYF.

The V and J genes are TRBV5-6 and TRBJ1-5; D not certain. In germline, CDR1 is SGHDT, CDR2 YYEEEE. CDR3 length: 16 amino acids. The germline V and J ends were trimmed by 2 bases and 0 bases, with 12 bases remaining between them. CDR3 sequence: CASSLNTVRSNQPQHF. The CDR3 nucleotides are TGTGCCAGCAGCTTAAACACAGTCCGTAGCAATCAGCCCCAGCATTTT.

The CDR3 DNA reads as TGTGCCAGCAGCCATTTAACAGGTTTCCAGGGGAATGGCTACACCTTC. Amino acids: CASSHLTGFQGNGYTF. The V call is TRBV4-2, the J call TRBJ1-2, with D possibly TRBD1 on 6 matching bases. V dropped 3 bases and J dropped 6 bases, with 20 bases sitting between them. CDR1 and CDR2 from the germline V gene are LGHNA and YNFKEQ. There are 16 residues in the CDR3.

This chain links TRBV6-6 with TRBJ2-2; D uncertain. V was trimmed by 8 bases and J by 5 bases, leaving 15 bases between them. The V gene's germline CDR1 is MNHNY and CDR2 SVGAGI (reference sequence). The CDR3 extends over 14 amino acids. The DNA for the CDR3 is TGTGCCAGCTTGCAGGTTGTTTCGACCGGGGAGCTGTTTTTT. Translated: CASLQVVSTGELFF.

The V gene is TRBV27, the J gene TRBJ1-5, with D perhaps TRBD1 (6 bases). Germline CDR1 is MNHEY and CDR2 is SMNVEV (reference sequence). There are 15 residues in the CDR3. V was trimmed by 2 bases and J by 1 base, leaving 9 bases between them. In DNA form, the CDR3 reads TGTGCCAGCAGTTTAAACAGGGTCAGCAATCAGCCCCAGCATTTT. The encoded protein is CASSLNRVSNQPQHF.

The J gene is TRBJ2-2, the V gene TRBV27, with D possibly matching TRBD2 (6 bases). V was clipped by 2 bases and J by 4 bases, with 8 bases between them. The V gene's germline CDR1 is MNHEY and CDR2 SMNVEV (reference sequence). The CDR3 runs 14 residues. CDR3 sequence reads: CASSLVGGTGELFF. The DNA for the CDR3 is TGTGCCAGCAGTTTAGTGGGGGGCACCGGGGAGCTGTTTTTT.

The chain combines TRBV5-6 with TRBJ1-6; 8 nucleotides agree with TRBD1. This CDR3 has 14 amino acids. V trimming: 0 bases; J trimming: 7 bases; junction bases outside the gene matches: 0. The V gene's germline CDR1 is SGHDT and CDR2 YYEEEE. The CDR3 DNA sequence: TGTGCCAGCAGCTTGGGGACAGGGAATTCACCCCTCCACTTT. Its translation is CASSLGTGNSPLHF.

The V gene is TRBV6-5, the J gene TRBJ1-1, with D hard to call. V lost 6 bases and J lost 4, with 15 bases in between. This CDR3 comprises 14 residues. Germline V CDR1 and CDR2: MNHEY, SVGAGI. The CDR3 DNA sequence: TGTGCCAGCAGAGGACTAGGGTTGGGCACTGAAGCTTTCTTT. This sequence encodes CASRGLGLGTEAFF.

This chain connects TRBV11-2 to TRBJ2-7; D may be TRBD1 (6 bases). The CDR3 runs 15 residues. V shed 2 bases and J shed 2 bases, with 13 bases lying between them. CDR1 is SGHAT and CDR2 is FQNNGV in the germline V gene. The CDR3 sequence: CASSLSEGETYEQYF. In nucleotides, the CDR3 is TGTGCCAGCAGCTTAAGTGAGGGGGAAACCTACGAGCAGTACTTC.

The V call is TRBV6-1, the J call TRBJ2-7; D may be TRBD1 (6 bases). From germline, CDR1 is MNHNS and CDR2 SASEGT. The V and J ends lost 6 bases and 2 bases respectively, with 8 bases between them. This CDR3 spans 12 amino acids. The CDR3 is CASRTGTYEQYV. The CDR3 nucleotides are TGTGCCAGCAGAACAGGGACCTACGAGCAGTACGTC.

V is TRBV6-5 and J is TRBJ2-1, with TRBD1 matching 9 bases. Germline V gives CDR1 MNHEY, CDR2 SVGAGI. The junction had 9 bases not matched to a gene; V was cut back by 4 bases and J by 5 bases. The CDR3 spans 16 residues. CDR3: CASSLTGTGPNNEQFF. The CDR3 nucleotides read TGTGCCAGCAGTTTAACCGGGACAGGGCCTAACAATGAGCAGTTCTTC.

The genes are TRBV18 and TRBJ1-1; D remains ambiguous. CDR3 length: 14 residues. The V end lost 3 bases, the J end lost 0 bases, and 8 bases lay between the germline ends. CDR1 is KGHSH, CDR2 LQKENI, per germline. Here the CDR3 reads CASSPTALNTEAFF. The CDR3 nucleotides read TGTGCCAGCTCACCGACTGCTTTGAACACTGAAGCTTTCTTT.

The CDR3 protein is CASSLGGQGTYEQYF. The CDR3 DNA reads as TGTGCCAGCAGTTTAGGCGGACAGGGTACCTACGAGCAGTACTTC. The chain employs TRBV28 and TRBJ2-7; 8 bases align to TRBD1. This CDR3 is built from 15 residues. J was trimmed by 2 bases and V by 2 bases; bases with no gene match: 5. Per the germline V gene, CDR1 is MDHEN and CDR2 is SYDVKM.

V usage is TRBV5-6 and J usage is TRBJ2-5; 9 nucleotides align to TRBD2. Germline CDR1 reads SGHDT; CDR2 reads YYEEEE. The CDR3 totals 14 residues. After removal of 2 bases from V and 5 bases from J, the junction contained 4 bases not matched to a gene. The CDR3 region is CASSFGTSRETQYF. For the CDR3, the DNA is TGTGCCAGCAGCTTCGGGACTAGCAGGGAGACCCAGTACTTC.

This chain connects TRBV10-3 to TRBJ1-1; 8 bases line up with TRBD1. Germline CDR1 ENHRY, CDR2 SYGVKD. The V and J ends lost 6 bases and 1 base, in that order; junction bases with no gene match: 4. CDR3 length: 14 amino acids. The CDR3: CAIRPDRGNTEAFF. CDR3 in DNA: TGTGCCATCAGACCCGACAGGGGGAACACTGAAGCTTTCTTT.